This T cell receptor beta chain was sequenced during a study of T cells after yellow fever vaccination (dated by TCRdb to the late 2010s). Regarding the study in general: The SMART-Seq v4 Ultra Low Input RNA kit was used to prepare libraries from fractions with low cell numbers. To follow T-cell clones before and after primary and booster YFV17D yellow fever vaccination, bulk TCR alpha and beta repertoires were sequenced over time. Two healthy male donors, one aged 18 to 30 and one aged 30 to 40 years, were included in the cohort. Blood was drawn at multiple timepoints before and after primary and secondary immunization, with bulk PBMC replicates and cell subsets isolated. General study outcomes and caveats: After the booster, most clones that had expanded after primary vaccination were detected again (approximately 96% of CD4 and around nine tenths of CD8), suggesting broad maintenance of memory. Computational filtering was required because FACS-sorted repertoires could contain abundant contaminating clonotypes from the bulk population. Compared with the primary T-cell response, the secondary T-cell response was weaker but faster, peaking on day 5 rather than day 15. Because only a couple of donors were included in the study, the extent to which the findings can be generalized is limited. A small share of clonotypes was detected in both CD4 and CD8 compartments, with the overlap likely arising from convergent recombination.

Reading the label with the study, this specimen's treatment or condition is: live attenuated yellow fever vaccine strain. PBMCs were isolated from peripheral blood using a standard Ficoll-Paque protocol. Dynabeads CD4 and CD8 positive selection kits were used to isolate the CD4 and CD8 T-cell fractions. TriZol was used to extract RNA from bulk PBMCs, from CD4 and CD8 fractions, and from dextramer-positive and dextramer-negative fractions. Counted from cysteine to phenylalanine, this CDR3 has 15 amino acids. The CDR3 DNA has 45 bases and is translated from base 1. CDR1 and CDR2 (SGHRS, YFSETQ) derive from the germline V gene. V is clipped by 4 bases and J by 9 bases, and the sequence between their germline boundaries is 20 bases long. Sequencing instrument: Illumina NovaSeq 6000. Synthesis of TCR cDNA relied on 5'RACE template switching, a step that introduced a universal primer site along with unique molecular identifiers. Priming of cDNA synthesis was performed from both the TCR alpha and TCR beta constant segments. Library amplification involved two PCR steps, and the second step added sample barcodes and sequencing adapters. Libraries were sequenced on Illumina HiSeq 2500 (2x100 bp) or NovaSeq (2x150 bp). The study's processing was this. Reads were demultiplexed and collapsed into UMI consensus sequences with MIGEC, and V(D)J alignment was performed with MiXCR. Using edgeR on replicate PBMC samples, clonotypes were called vaccine-responding if FDR was below 0.01 and the log2 fold change was above 5 up to day 15. CD4 or CD8 identity was assigned to each bulk clonotype according to whether the clonotype was present at higher abundance in the sequenced CD4 repertoire or the sequenced CD8 repertoire. The raw public reads went through TCRdb reprocessing: fastp at Q25, MiXCR clone calling, in-frame beta chains kept. One record per CDR3 amino acid sequence lists the most common genes and DNA. The V and J calls come from TCRdb's annotation, not from the publication. This sample is represented by approximately 160,000 distinct CDR3 sequences; around 8.5% of them were singletons. The ten largest account for under 40% of the sample.

As for this clonotype: Its target antigen remains unknown. Within one base of it there is no much larger clone, and no base qualities were kept.

The sequencing used CD8+ T cells sorted from PBMCs, collected 45 days after the yellow fever booster vaccination. The rearranged segments are TRBV5-1 and TRBJ2-1; the D gene cannot be resolved reliably. This TCR derives from a young man who received the YFV17D yellow fever vaccine. In nucleotides, the sequence is TGCGCCAGCAGCAGAACCGCCCCTGGGCAAGGTGAGCAGTTCTTC. This encodes CASSRTAPGQGEQFF.